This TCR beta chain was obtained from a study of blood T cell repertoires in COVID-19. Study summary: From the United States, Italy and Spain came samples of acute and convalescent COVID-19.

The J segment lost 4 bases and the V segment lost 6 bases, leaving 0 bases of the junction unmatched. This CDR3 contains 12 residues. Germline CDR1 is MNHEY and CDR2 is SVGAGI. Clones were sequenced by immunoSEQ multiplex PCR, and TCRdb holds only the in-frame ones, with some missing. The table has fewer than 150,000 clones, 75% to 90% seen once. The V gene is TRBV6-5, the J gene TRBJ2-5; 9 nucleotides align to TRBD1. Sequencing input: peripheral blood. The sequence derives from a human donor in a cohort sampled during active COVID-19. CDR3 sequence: CASRDRGETQYF. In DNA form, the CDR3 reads TGTGCCAGCAGGGACAGGGGAGAGACCCAGTACTTC.